This passage covers 9 T cell receptor beta chains from one sample sequenced in a study of blood T cell repertoires in COVID-19. The assay was immunoSEQ multiplex PCR, and TCRdb's table has in-frame clones only and misses some. This sample yields about 150,000 clones, of which around 89% are seen a single time; roughly 13% belongs to the top ten. Sequencing was carried out using peripheral blood. These TCRs come from a man in his late teens or twenties with COVID-19, enrolled during active disease.

This chain links TRBV29-1 with TRBJ2-1; 11 bases agree with TRBD2. Germline V gene lookup returns CDR1 SQVTM and CDR2 ANQGSEA. The V segment lost 6 bases and the J segment 6 bases; nucleotides outside the gene matches: 4. This CDR3 spans 13 amino acids. The CDR3 sequence is CSVEGLAANEQFF. The CDR3 DNA follows: TGCAGCGTGGAGGGACTAGCGGCCAATGAGCAGTTCTTC.

The chain carries TRBV7-9 and TRBJ2-1, with D perhaps TRBD1 (5 bases). The V end lost 0 bases, the J end lost 6 bases, and 15 bases lay between the germline ends. This CDR3 contains 16 residues. CDR1 SEHNR and CDR2 FQNEAQ come from the germline V gene (reference sequence). CDR3 nucleotides: TGTGCCAGCAGCTTAGCGCGAGGCAGGGTATCCAATGAGCAGTTCTTC. Its protein is CASSLARGRVSNEQFF. Full variable domain (remainder filled in from reference TRBV7-9 and TRBJ2-1): DTGVSQNPRHKITKRGQNVTFRCDPISEHNRLYWYRQTLGQGPEFLTYFQNEAQLEKSRLLSDRFSAERPKGSFSTLEIQRTEQGDSAMYLCASSLARGRVSNEQFFGPGTRLTVL.

The gene calls are TRBV7-8 and TRBJ2-2, with TRBD1 as a possible D gene (6 bases). The V gene's germline CDR1 is SGHVS and CDR2 FQNEAQ. V lost 4 bases and J 0 bases, leaving 15 bases between the germline ends. This CDR3 is 17 amino acids long. The CDR3 sequence: CASSSSSGQPNTGELFF. CDR3 nucleotides: TGTGCCAGCAGCTCGTCCAGCGGACAGCCGAACACCGGGGAGCTGTTTTTT.

Ten or more counts support this clone. The J gene is TRBJ1-2, the V gene TRBV28, with TRBD1 matching 9 bases. Trimming removed 3 bases from V and 6 bases from J; junction bases left unmatched: 8. This CDR3 contains 15 residues. Looked up from germline, CDR1 is MDHEN and CDR2 is SYDVKM. CDR3: CASSFRDRVSDGYTF. CDR3 coding DNA: TGTGCCAGCAGTTTCCGGGACAGGGTTTCGGATGGCTACACCTTC.

The chain recombines TRBV28 with TRBJ1-1; D is possibly TRBD1 (5 bases). The ends were cut back, 6 bases at V and 1 base at J, with 18 bases in the middle. This CDR3 contains 16 residues. Looked up from germline, CDR1 is MDHEN and CDR2 is SYDVKM. CDR3 nucleotides: TGTGCCAGCAGCCTTATGCCGGGACTCCCGAACACTGAAGCTTTCTTT. Residues: CASSLMPGLPNTEAFF. Full variable domain (missing parts from reference TRBV28 and TRBJ1-1): DVKVTQSSRYLVKRTGEKVFLECVQDMDHENMFWYRQDPGLGLRLIYFSYDVKMKEKGDIPEGYSVSREKKERFSLILESASTNQTSMYLCASSLMPGLPNTEAFFGQGTRLTVV.

The rearrangement links TRBV13 to TRBJ2-1, with 7 bases identical to TRBD2. The V segment lost 4 bases and the J segment 0 bases; nucleotides outside the gene matches: 12. This CDR3 spans 18 amino acids. Germline lookup yields CDR1 PRHDT and CDR2 FYEKMQ (reference sequence). CDR3 residues: CASSSGGLPLSSYNEQFF. In nucleotides, the CDR3 is TGTGCCAGCAGCTCGGGGGGACTCCCCCTGAGCTCCTACAATGAGCAGTTCTTC.

As for this clone: A read error may produce the germline difference seen at one junction end. The J gene is TRBJ1-4, the V gene TRBV7-6, with 8 positions matching TRBD1. The length of the CDR3 is 15 residues. Germline assignment: CDR1 SGHVS and CDR2 FNYEAQ. The CDR3: CASSLATGENEKLLF. As DNA, the CDR3 is TGTGCCAGCAGCTTAGCGACAGGGGAAAATGAAAAACTGCTTTTT.

J is TRBJ1-1 and V is TRBV15, with TRBD1 matching 8 bases. Germline V gene data show CDR1 as LNHNV and CDR2 as YYDKDF (reference sequence). The CDR3 totals 15 residues. Germline trimming cut 0 bases from V and 5 bases from J; bases unmatched to any gene: 5. The CDR3 DNA follows: TGTGCCACCAGCAGAGACAGGGGGCGAGGTACTGAAGCTTTCTTT. Its translation is CATSRDRGRGTEAFF.

This chain joins TRBV7-2 and TRBJ1-1, with TRBD1 identical over 10 bases. V lost 3 bases and J lost 6; bases outside the gene matches: 1. The CDR3 sequence is 13 residues long. Germline V gene sequence: CDR1 SGHTA, CDR2 FQGNSA. CDR3 sequence: CASSLTGGAEAFF. CDR3 sequence (DNA): TGTGCCAGCAGCTTGACAGGGGGCGCTGAAGCTTTCTTT.